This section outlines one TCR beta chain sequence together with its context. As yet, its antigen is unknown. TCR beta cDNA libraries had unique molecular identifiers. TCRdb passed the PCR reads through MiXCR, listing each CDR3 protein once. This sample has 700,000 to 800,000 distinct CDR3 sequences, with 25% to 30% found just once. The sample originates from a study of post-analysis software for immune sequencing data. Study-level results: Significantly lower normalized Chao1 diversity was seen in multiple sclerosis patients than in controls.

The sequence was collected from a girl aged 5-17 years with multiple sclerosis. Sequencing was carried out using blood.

CDR3 nucleotides: TGTGCCAGCAGCTTTCGGGGTACAGGGGGCCCAGATACGCAGTATTTT. Amino acids: CASSFRGTGGPDTQYF. The chain carries TRBV5-6 and TRBJ2-3, with 9 bases that match TRBD1. Germline loops: CDR1 SGHDT, CDR2 YYEEEE. CDR3 size: 16 residues. V lost 2 bases and J lost 4; bases outside the gene matches: 8.